These 11 T cell receptor beta chains were sequenced from one sample in a study of blood T cell repertoires in COVID-19. This table comes from immunoSEQ multiplex PCR, and its TCRdb copy is limited to in-frame clones, with some not included. This table holds over 200,000 clones, about 86% found once. The sequencing sample was made of peripheral blood. The receptor source for this set is a man in his forties with active or convalescent COVID-19.

V and J are TRBV5-1 and TRBJ1-2; 11 bases fit TRBD1. The germline gives CDR1 SGHRS, CDR2 YFSETQ. The CDR3 length is 14 residues. V lost 4 bases to trimming and J lost 8 bases; unmatched junction nucleotides: 7. The CDR3 spells CASSPGQGAEGYTF. CDR3 coding DNA: TGCGCCAGCAGCCCCGGACAGGGGGCAGAAGGCTACACCTTC.

The genes are TRBV9 and TRBJ1-4; D is perhaps TRBD1 (5 bases). This CDR3 region has 14 residues. Germline V gene sequence: CDR1 SGDLS, CDR2 YYNGEE. The V end lost 0 bases, the J end lost 11 bases, and 14 bases lay between the germline ends. CDR3 nucleotides: TGTGCCAGCAGCGTAGGGCCTGGGGCATCGAAACTGTTTTTT. This translates into CASSVGPGASKLFF.

This chain connects TRBV5-6 to TRBJ2-3; TRBD1 aligns across 7 bases. The junction had 13 bases not matched to a gene; V was cut back by 1 base and J by 5 bases. Germline loops: CDR1 SGHDT, CDR2 YYEEEE. This CDR3 has 17 residues. Here the CDR3 DNA reads TGTGCCAGCAGCTTGATCCACAGGGGAGATGAGGGAGATACGCAGTATTTT. The encoded protein is CASSLIHRGDEGDTQYF.

This chain links TRBV5-1 with TRBJ1-1, with D perhaps matching TRBD1 (5 bases). The CDR3 consists of 15 residues. Trimming removed 0 bases at V and 1 base at J, with 10 bases between. The V gene's germline CDR1 is SGHRS and CDR2 YFSETQ. CDR3 loop: CASSLDPTGNTEAFF. CDR3 nucleotide sequence: TGCGCCAGCAGCTTGGACCCAACAGGGAACACTGAAGCTTTCTTT.

This chain links TRBV6-5 with TRBJ1-2; 9 nucleotides line up with TRBD1. After removal of 6 bases from V and 6 bases from J, the junction contained 11 bases not matched to a gene. The CDR3 extends over 15 amino acids. CDR1 is MNHEY, CDR2 SVGAGI, per germline. CDR3 bases: TGTGCCAGCAGCCATACAGGGGGCGGTCTTCATGGCTACACCTTC. Protein sequence: CASSHTGGGLHGYTF.

Only one count was recorded for this clone. This rearrangement joins TRBV10-3 to TRBJ1-1, with a tentative D call TRBD1 (6 bases). CDR1 and CDR2 from the germline V gene are ENHRY and SYGVKD. The CDR3 covers 15 residues. V was pared by 4 bases and J by 2 bases, with 14 bases between. The CDR3 reads CAISGGGRGNTEAFF. The CDR3 region has the DNA TGTGCCATCAGTGGGGGGGGCCGGGGTAACACTGAAGCTTTCTTT.

This clone was observed a few times. The chain joins TRBV7-2 to TRBJ2-1; 7 bases line up with TRBD2. The CDR3 has 16 amino acids. Looked up from germline, CDR1 is SGHTA and CDR2 is FQGNSA. The V segment lost 1 base and the J segment 8 bases; nucleotides outside the gene matches: 11. The CDR3 is CASSLEAAGEKDEQFF. The CDR3 region has the DNA TGTGCCAGCAGCTTAGAAGCGGCGGGAGAGAAGGATGAGCAGTTCTTC.

The chain combines TRBV30 with TRBJ1-1; 7 bases agree with TRBD1. Germline loops: CDR1 GTSNPN, CDR2 SVGIG (reference sequence). V gave up 1 base and J gave up 11 bases; unmatched junction bases: 7. The CDR3 sequence is 12 residues long. The CDR3 protein is CAWSDQTGQAFF. The CDR3 DNA is TGTGCCTGGAGTGACCAGACAGGGCAGGCTTTCTTT.

J is TRBJ2-2 and V is TRBV30, with 7 bases identical to TRBD2. This CDR3 spans 17 amino acids. The germline V gene has CDR1 GTSNPN and CDR2 SVGIG (reference sequence). Trimming took 0 bases from V and 0 from J; bases not matched to a gene: 7. The CDR3 is CAWSVRQRGTNTGELFF. DNA of the CDR3: TGTGCCTGGAGTGTACGCCAGCGGGGAACGAACACCGGGGAGCTGTTTTTT. The full variable domain, rest sourced from reference TRBV30 and TRBJ2-2, is SQTIHQWPATLVQPVGSPLSLECTVEGTSNPNLYWYRQAAGRGLQLLFYSVGIGQISSEVPQNLSASRPQDRQFILSSKKLLLSDSGFYLCAWSVRQRGTNTGELFFGEGSRLTVL.

V gene TRBV28 combines with J gene TRBJ1-3; a weak D match, TRBD1 (6 bases). The CDR3 contains 15 residues. Germline loops: CDR1 MDHEN, CDR2 SYDVKM. The V end was cut by 6 bases, the J end by 2 bases, with 14 bases between. CDR3 DNA: TGTGCCAGCAGACCACAGGGTTATGCTGGAAACACCATATATTTT. Translated: CASRPQGYAGNTIYF.

In this sample, this clone turned up once. This chain links TRBV10-2 with TRBJ2-2; 9 bases are a match to TRBD2. CDR1 WSHSY and CDR2 SAAADI come from the germline V gene. Losses at the gene ends were 7 bases for V and 1 base for J; bases not matched to a gene: 10. The CDR3 consists of 17 residues. CDR3 nucleotide sequence: TGCGCCAGCAATTTCCTGCGGGAGGGATTGAACACCGGGGAGCTGTTTTTT. Translating gives CASNFLREGLNTGELFF.